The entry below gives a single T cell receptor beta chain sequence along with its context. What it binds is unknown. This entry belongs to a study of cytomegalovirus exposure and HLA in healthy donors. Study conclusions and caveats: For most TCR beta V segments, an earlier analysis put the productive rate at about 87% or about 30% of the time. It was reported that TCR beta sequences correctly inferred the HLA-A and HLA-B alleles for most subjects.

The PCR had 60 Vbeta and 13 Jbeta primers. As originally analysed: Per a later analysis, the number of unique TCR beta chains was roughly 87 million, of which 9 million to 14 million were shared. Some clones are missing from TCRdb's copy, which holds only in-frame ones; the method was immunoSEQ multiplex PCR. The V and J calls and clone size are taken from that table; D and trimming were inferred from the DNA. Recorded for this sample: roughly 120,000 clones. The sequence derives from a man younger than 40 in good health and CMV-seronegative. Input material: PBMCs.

CDR3 residues: CASRFNGTGRISSYNSPLHF. Written as DNA, the CDR3 is TGTGCAAGTCGCTTTAACGGGACAGGGAGAATTTCCTCCTATAATTCACCCCTCCACTTT. This sequence joins TRBV12-2 and TRBJ1-6; the table's D call, TRBD1, was not checked against the DNA. TRBV12-2 is a known pseudogene. This CDR3 contains 20 residues.